A few counts support the clone carrying this TCR beta chain. V lost 2 bases and J lost 8; bases outside the gene matches: 3. CDR3 length: 15 residues. The germline V gene has CDR1 WNHNN and CDR2 SYGVQD (reference sequence). Regarding time point: pretreatment peripheral blood. Here immunoSEQ multiplex PCR was the method, and the copy in TCRdb shows in-frame clones only, minus some. The profile shows 45,000 to 60,000 clones, 85% of them singletons. This sample was taken from a study of PD-L1 blockade in urothelial cancer. V usage is TRBV10-1 and J usage is TRBJ2-1, with 13 bases identical to TRBD2. The receptor was isolated from a man aged 65 to 85 with urothelial cancer. This specimen was PBMCs, taken around atezolizumab (anti-PD-L1) treatment. The DNA for the CDR3 is TGCGCCAGCAGTGAGGGACTAGCGGGAGTTCATGAGCAGTTCTTC. Residues: CASSEGLAGVHEQFF.